This TCR beta chain was recorded in a study of beta chain features in type 1 diabetes. This clone was found a few times. What it binds is unknown. Findings and caveats of the study: For Type 1 diabetes patients, all four CD4+ subsets carried TCRB CDR3s that were moderately but significantly shorter.

CDR3 size: 13 residues. Deletions cut 6 bases from V and 4 bases from J, with 13 bases between. Germline assignment: CDR1 SGHTA and CDR2 FQGNSA. Reverse transcription of all isolated RNA meant that expressed TCRB transcripts were sequenced. The repertoire was sequenced with immunoSEQ multiplex PCR; TCRdb's copy has only in-frame clones and lacks some. The sample shows some 330,000 clones, around 13% of them seen only once. The sequence came from a woman under 30 with type 1 diabetes. The V gene is TRBV7-2, the J gene TRBJ2-7, with no clear D. The sample taken for sequencing was naive CD4+ T cells from blood. In nucleotides, the CDR3 is TGTGCCAGCAGTTCAACTCGATTTTACGAGCAGTACTTC. Encoded protein: CASSSTRFYEQYF.